Following are 3 T cell receptor beta chains from one sample sequenced in a study. TCRdb itself ran the 5' RACE reads through MiXCR, one entry per CDR3 protein. The data contain roughly 52,000 distinct CDR3 sequences, 15% to 20% of them singletons. The specimen was naive CD4+ T cells sorted from blood. Subset indicated: naive CD4+ T cells, CD4+CD45RA+CD25-. The receptors were sampled from a female donor with breast cancer.

This chain joins TRBV9 and TRBJ2-3, with 7 nucleotides matching TRBD1. The J segment lost 3 bases and the V segment lost 4 bases, leaving 8 bases of the junction unmatched. The V gene's germline CDR1 is SGDLS and CDR2 YYNGEE. The CDR3 spans 15 residues. The CDR3 DNA reads as TGTGCCAGCAGCACCCGACAGGGAACAACAGATACGCAGTATTTT. Translation: CASSTRQGTTDTQYF.

This clonotype was seen a handful of times. In this CDR3 the conserved last residue, phenylalanine or tryptophan, is missing, so a read error is likely. The J gene is TRBJ1-5, the V gene TRBV10-3, with D possibly being TRBD1 (5 bases). Trimming left V 2 bases short and J 5 bases short, with 10 bases between. Germline CDR1 is ENHRY and CDR2 is SYGVKD. The CDR3 has 14 amino acids. The DNA of the CDR3 is TGTGCCATCAGTGAGCGACCGGGGGATCAGCCCCAGCATCTT. It yields the protein CAISERPGDQPQHL.

Details on this clonotype: This CDR3 fails to terminate in the conserved phenylalanine or tryptophan, so it likely reflects a read error. No DNA is shown, since the ends of the CDR3 on it are uncertain; the CDR3 is the one TCRdb lists. The chain couples TRBV5-1 to TRBJ2-1; the D segment call TRBD1 is taken from the table without a DNA check. Germline loops: CDR1 SGHRS, CDR2 YFSETQ. The CDR3 sequence runs 12 residues, both termini included. Here the CDR3 reads CASSLEGNEQSC.